Below are 24 T cell receptor beta chains sequenced from a single sample in a study of blood T cell repertoires in COVID-19. The repertoire was sequenced with immunoSEQ multiplex PCR; TCRdb's copy has only in-frame clones and lacks some. The table lists about 200,000 clones, 88% of them singletons. Sequenced: peripheral blood. The receptor source for this set is a man younger than 30 with active or convalescent COVID-19.

This clone was picked up one time. V usage is TRBV6-5 and J usage is TRBJ2-2; TRBD2 matches at 8 bases. Germline V gene sequence: CDR1 MNHEY, CDR2 SVGAGI. V lost 6 bases to trimming and J lost 5 bases; unmatched junction nucleotides: 8. The CDR3 length is 15 residues. The CDR3 protein is CASRTPSGRTGELFF. CDR3 in DNA: TGTGCCAGCAGAACCCCCAGCGGGAGAACCGGGGAGCTGTTTTTT.

This chain links TRBV30 with TRBJ2-6; maybe TRBD2 (5 bases). Germline CDR1 GTSNPN, CDR2 SVGIG (reference sequence). Trimming took off 7 bases at V and 2 bases at J, with 15 bases between the two ends. The CDR3 loop spans 15 amino acids. CDR3 DNA: TGTGCCTCTAGAAACCCCGGGGCTGGGGCCAACGTCCTGACTTTC. Amino acid sequence: CASRNPGAGANVLTF.

The rearrangement links TRBV24-1 to TRBJ1-2; 7 bases line up with TRBD1. Germline values: CDR1 KGHDR, CDR2 SFDVKD. With 4 bases clipped from V and 6 bases from J, the junction kept 7 bases outside the gene matches. This CDR3 comprises 14 residues. The CDR3 DNA sequence: TGTGCCACCAGTGAGCCAGACAGGGTGGATGGCTACACCTTC. This encodes CATSEPDRVDGYTF.

The chain couples TRBV21-1 to TRBJ2-5; the DNA was not used to check the table's D call, TRBD2. TRBV21-1 has pseudogene status. This CDR3 has 14 amino acids. CDR3 in amino acids: CASSKLASQETQYF. The CDR3 DNA sequence: TGTGCCAGCAGCAAACTAGCGAGCCAAGAGACCCAGTACTTC.

V is TRBV6-1 and J is TRBJ1-1; no definite D call. This CDR3 is 17 amino acids long. Trimming removed 3 bases at V and 1 base at J, with 18 bases between. Germline CDR1 is MNHNS and CDR2 is SASEGT. CDR3 residues: CASSEHGIYSENTEAFF. CDR3 nucleotides: TGTGCCAGCAGTGAGCACGGGATTTACTCCGAGAACACTGAAGCTTTCTTT.

This clone has a single count. The chain links TRBV4-1 to TRBJ2-3; 7 nucleotides line up with TRBD1. In germline, CDR1 is MGHRA, CDR2 YSYEKL. The CDR3 covers 17 residues. The trim removed 3 bases at V and 8 bases at J, leaving 17 bases unmatched. The CDR3 coding sequence is TGCGCCAGCAGCCAGGATCCGAATCGTGGACAGGAAGGTACGCAGTATTTT. Protein: CASSQDPNRGQEGTQYF.

This rearrangement joins TRBV18 to TRBJ2-7; 9 bases line up with TRBD1. The CDR3 contains 12 residues. V shed 5 bases and J 6 bases; nucleotides not matched to a gene: 2. Germline V gene lookup returns CDR1 KGHSH and CDR2 LQKENI. CDR3 sequence (DNA): TGTGCCAGCTCATCGGACAGGGGCGAGCAGTACTTC. It encodes CASSSDRGEQYF.

This chain joins TRBV5-4 and TRBJ2-3; D is possibly TRBD2 (5 bases). Germline CDR1 SGHNT, CDR2 YYREEE (reference sequence). Trimming cost V 3 bases and J 4 bases, with 9 bases left between them. This CDR3 is 13 amino acids long. The chain's CDR3 is CASSSKLADTQYF. CDR3 coding DNA: TGTGCCAGCAGCTCGAAACTAGCAGATACGCAGTATTTT.

This rearrangement joins TRBV5-6 to TRBJ2-2; D is possibly TRBD1 (5 bases). CDR1 and CDR2 (germline): SGHDT, YYEEEE. The V gene lost 10 bases and the J gene lost 2 bases, with 18 bases spanning the gap. This CDR3 has 15 residues. CDR3 bases: TGTGCCCCCTATCCCCAGGGCCGAAACACCGGGGAGCTGTTTTTT. Translating it yields CAPYPQGRNTGELFF.

The chain uses TRBV7-3 and TRBJ1-1; D remains ambiguous. The V gene's germline CDR1 is SGHTA and CDR2 FQGTGA. The germline V and J ends were trimmed by 4 bases and 1 base, with 10 bases remaining between them. This CDR3 is built from 14 residues. CDR3 sequence reads: CASSSDTPNTEAFF. CDR3 bases: TGTGCCAGCAGCTCCGACACACCGAACACTGAAGCTTTCTTT.

The chain joins TRBV10-3 to TRBJ1-2, with a possible D match to TRBD1 (5 bases). Germline CDR1 is ENHRY and CDR2 is SYGVKD. V lost 0 bases and J 1 base, leaving 6 bases between the germline ends. The CDR3 length is 14 residues. CDR3 region: CAISESGGNYGYTF. DNA for the CDR3: TGTGCCATCAGTGAGTCGGGGGGTAACTATGGCTACACCTTC.

This clone was seen a handful of times. This rearrangement joins TRBV5-4 to TRBJ1-1; 8 bases fit TRBD1. The CDR3 is 15 amino acids. V lost 4 bases, J lost 3 bases, and 8 bases stayed unmatched. Germline CDR1 and CDR2: SGHNT and YYREEE (reference sequence). Here the CDR3 DNA reads TGTGCCAGCAGCACAGACAGGGGCTGGGACACTGAAGCTTTCTTT. It translates to CASSTDRGWDTEAFF. The variable domain in full, completed from reference TRBV5-4 and TRBJ1-1, reads ETGVTQSPTHLIKTRGQQVTLRCSSQSGHNTVSWYQQALGQGPQFIFQYYREEENGRGNFPPRFSGLQFPNYSSELNVNALELDDSALYLCASSTDRGWDTEAFFGQGTRLTVV.

The chain combines TRBV18 with TRBJ2-1; 14 bases line up with TRBD2. There are 16 residues in the CDR3. J gave up 6 bases and V 4 bases, and 5 bases lay outside the gene matches. Per the germline V gene, CDR1 is KGHSH and CDR2 is LQKENI. CDR3 in DNA: TGTGCCAGCTCACTTCAGACTAGCGGGAGGGTCAATGAGCAGTTCTTC. Translating gives CASSLQTSGRVNEQFF.

The gene calls are TRBV21-1 and TRBJ2-1; TRBD2, the table's D call, was not compared with the DNA. TRBV21-1 constitutes a pseudogene. The CDR3 is 22 residues long. CDR3: CASSKALDRLRYPSAGYNEQFF. The CDR3 nucleotides are TGTGCCAGCAGCAAGGCGCTCGATCGTTTGAGATACCCGAGTGCGGGCTACAATGAGCAGTTCTTC.

The chain couples TRBV6-5 to TRBJ1-5; 9 positions agree with TRBD1. J gave up 4 bases and V 6 bases, and 1 base lay outside the gene matches. Germline V gene data show CDR1 as MNHEY and CDR2 as SVGAGI. There are 13 residues in the CDR3. The CDR3 loop is CASSGTGNQPQHF. The CDR3 DNA reads TGTGCCAGCAGCGGGACAGGGAATCAGCCCCAGCATTTT.

In this sample, this clone turned up once. This rearrangement joins TRBV7-2 to TRBJ2-3; 7 nucleotides agree with TRBD2. The CDR3 length is 15 residues. The germline gives CDR1 SGHTA, CDR2 FQGNSA. The junction had 7 bases not matched to a gene; V was cut back by 3 bases and J by 4 bases. The DNA of the CDR3 is TGTGCCAGCAGCTTCTCCGCGGGAGTTCCAGATACGCAGTATTTT. This gives the protein CASSFSAGVPDTQYF.

The J gene is TRBJ1-6, the V gene TRBV19, with a tentative D call TRBD1 (5 bases). The germline gives CDR1 LNHDA, CDR2 SQIVND (reference sequence). The CDR3 spans 12 residues. The V and J ends lost 6 bases and 10 bases respectively, with 10 bases between them. The CDR3 sequence is CASSPQGSPLHF. CDR3 DNA sequence: TGTGCCAGTAGCCCCCAGGGCTCACCCCTCCACTTT.

The CDR3 protein is CASSRSSYNSPLHF. CDR3 nucleotides: TGTGCCAGCAGCCGGAGCTCCTATAATTCACCCCTCCACTTT. V and J are TRBV6-5 and TRBJ1-6, with unresolved D. V lost 6 bases and J 0 bases, leaving 6 bases between the germline ends. The germline V gene encodes CDR1 MNHEY and CDR2 SVGAGI. The CDR3 extends over 14 amino acids.

This rearrangement joins TRBV5-8 to TRBJ2-5; 10 bases match TRBD2. This CDR3 spans 14 amino acids. Germline loops: CDR1 SGHTS, CDR2 YDEGEE. Losses at the gene ends were 9 bases for V and 4 bases for J; bases not matched to a gene: 9. The CDR3 spells CAITAGGPGETQYF. The DNA for the CDR3 is TGTGCCATCACAGCGGGAGGGCCTGGAGAGACCCAGTACTTC.

In this sample, this clone turned up once. The J gene is TRBJ2-7, the V gene TRBV2, with D possibly being TRBD1 (6 bases). V was shortened by 6 bases and J by 4 bases, with 10 bases between the two germline ends. CDR1 is SNHLY, CDR2 FYNNEI, per germline. The CDR3 length is 12 residues. The CDR3, as DNA: TGTGCCAGCAGGGGACACTATTACGAGCAGTACTTC. It encodes CASRGHYYEQYF. The variable domain in full, completed from reference TRBV2 and TRBJ2-7, reads EPEVTQTPSHQVTQMGQEVILRCVPISNHLYFYWYRQILGQKVEFLVSFYNNEISEKSEIFDDQFSVERPDGSNFTLKIRSTKLEDSAMYFCASRGHYYEQYFGPGTRLTVT.

The chain employs TRBV13 and TRBJ2-1; no reliable D call. Deletions cut 5 bases from V and 2 bases from J, with 16 bases between. Germline values: CDR1 PRHDT, CDR2 FYEKMQ (reference sequence). This CDR3 is built from 16 residues. The CDR3: CASSPISTAAYNEQFF. In nucleotides, the CDR3 is TGTGCCAGCAGCCCAATATCTACCGCGGCCTACAATGAGCAGTTCTTC.

The chain has TRBV5-4 and TRBJ2-3, with 11 bases that match TRBD2. CDR1 and CDR2 from the germline V gene are SGHNT and YYREEE (reference sequence). J gave up 6 bases and V 0 bases, and 3 bases lay outside the gene matches. The CDR3 length is 15 residues. The CDR3 nucleotides read TGTGCCAGCAGCTTGGCTCTAGCGGGGGGCGATACGCAGTATTTT. It is translated as CASSLALAGGDTQYF.

V usage is TRBV30 and J usage is TRBJ2-1, with a weak D call TRBD2 (5 bases). This CDR3 is built from 14 residues. CDR1 is GTSNPN and CDR2 is SVGIG in the germline V gene (reference sequence). V lost 6 bases to trimming and J lost 0 bases, with 12 bases between them. The CDR3 loop is CACFTRGSYNEQFF. In DNA, the CDR3 is TGTGCCTGTTTTACTAGAGGCTCCTACAATGAGCAGTTCTTC.

This chain uses TRBV4-1 with TRBJ2-3; 13 bases fit TRBD2. CDR3 size: 17 residues. Trimming took 4 bases from V and 2 from J; bases not matched to a gene: 6. CDR1 and CDR2 from the germline V gene are MGHRA and YSYEKL. CDR3 DNA: TGCGCCAGCAGCCGGGGGGGACTAGCGGGGCTCACAGATACGCAGTATTTT. This sequence encodes CASSRGGLAGLTDTQYF.